This T cell receptor beta chain was observed in a study of cytomegalovirus exposure and HLA in healthy donors. At the level of the study: Early released data had about 80 million unique TCRs, all coming from HLA-typed donors.

PCR primers comprised 60 Vbeta and 13 Jbeta primers. Profiled with immunoSEQ multiplex PCR; TCRdb holds only in-frame clones, not every one. This table has 110,000 to 150,000 clones, about 64% appearing once. Germline V gives CDR1 MGHRA, CDR2 YSYEKL. The CDR3 contains 17 residues. V lost 1 base, J lost 0 bases, and 12 bases lay in between. The sequenced sample was PBMCs. The receptor comes from a man in his 60s in good health and CMV-seronegative. V and J are TRBV4-1 and TRBJ2-2; D uncertain. The CDR3 spells CASSQVWAATNTGELFF. The CDR3 bases are TGCGCCAGCAGCCAAGTTTGGGCAGCCACGAACACCGGGGAGCTGTTTTTT.